In its sample, the clone carrying this TCR beta chain was seen once. RNA was extracted with the RNeasy kit, and a quantity of 0.5 to 1 ug was reverse transcribed using random hexamers. TCR beta CDR3 was amplified by immunoSEQ covering 54 Vbeta and 13 Jbeta. One entry per CDR3 protein, called by TCRdb with MiXCR from the immunoSEQ multiplex PCR reads. This table has a few hundred thousand distinct CDR3 sequences, roughly 96% appearing once. This specimen comes from a study of CD8 T cells in Susac syndrome. Sequencing targeted TCR beta in blood CD8+ and CD4+ T cells. This CDR3 has 17 residues. Germline V gene lookup returns CDR1 LGHDT and CDR2 YNNKEL (reference sequence). V was shortened by 0 bases and J by 0 bases, with 12 bases between the two germline ends.

The chain is built from TRBV3-1 and TRBJ2-1; D call uncertain. The sample consisted of CD4+ T cells from PBMCs. The sequence derives from a human donor with multiple sclerosis. The CDR3 is CASSQDLVISSYNEQFF. The DNA for the CDR3 is TGTGCCAGCAGCCAAGATTTGGTTATTAGCTCCTACAATGAGCAGTTCTTC.